These T cell receptor beta chains were read from a single sample in a study of blood T cells in healthy people across ages. TCRdb redid the calling of the 5' RACE reads with MiXCR, one entry per CDR3 protein. The top ten hold around 22% of the sample, which has roughly 800,000 distinct CDR3 sequences, roughly 64% seen once. Source material: blood. The receptors here all came from a man younger than 40 in good health. Each CDR3 is given with its conserved first and last residue. The D gene is left open where the match is weak.

V: TRBV19; D: .; CDR3: CASRRAANYGYTF
V: TRBV7-2; D: .; CDR3: CASSVIGDEQFF
V: TRBV11-3; D: TRBD1; CDR3: CASSSRDRDTDTQYF
V: TRBV7-8; D: .; CDR3: CASSFQRGTETQYF
V: TRBV20-1; D: .; CDR3: CSARRGGSTDMQYF
V: TRBV20-1; D: .; CDR3: CSATLATLYNEQFF
V: TRBV5-1; D: .; CDR3: CASSWDGNTGELFF
V: TRBV7-9; D: TRBD1; CDR3: CASSWDRVTDTQYF
V: TRBV20-1; D: .; CDR3: CSARADTNEKLFF
V: TRBV5-1; D: TRBD1; CDR3: CASSWDSEYEQYF
V: TRBV28; D: .; CDR3: CASSLRKGFGETQYF
V: TRBV5-1; D: .; CDR3: CASKASGQRNSPLHF
V: TRBV2; D: TRBD1; CDR3: CASSARTGGETQYF
V: TRBV7-9; D: .; CDR3: CASRGDGAQETQYF
V: TRBV9; D: .; CDR3: CASSVGGLGEKLFF
V: TRBV18; D: .; CDR3: CASSPPLPGRTDTQYF
V: TRBV7-2; D: TRBD1; CDR3: CASKAGTATYEQYF
V: TRBV7-2; D: .; CDR3: CASSLSGMNTEAFF
V: TRBV28; D: TRBD1; CDR3: CASSSRGQGDTDTQYF
V: TRBV4-2; D: .; CDR3: CASSHNTNDNEQFF
V: TRBV4-2; D: .; CDR3: CASSPTGTVTSYGYTF
V: TRBV4-1; D: TRBD2; CDR3: CASSQASGVPTDTQYF